Following are 13 T cell receptor beta chains from one sample sequenced in a study of response to subunit inactivated influenza vaccine. TCRdb re-analysed the RT-PCR reads in MiXCR, keeping a single row per CDR3 protein. The sample has roughly 650,000 distinct CDR3 sequences, 12% to 15% seen once. Sequencing used PBMCs from blood, obtained roughly 2 weeks before vaccination. Receptors were obtained from a man between 50 and 59 years old who received an inactivated influenza vaccine.

A few counts support this clonotype. The chain employs TRBV28 and TRBJ2-3; 7 nucleotides line up with TRBD2. Losses at the gene ends were 4 bases for V and 2 bases for J; bases not matched to a gene: 6. The germline CDR1 and CDR2 sequences are MDHEN and SYDVKM. The CDR3 runs 15 residues. The CDR3 DNA reads as TGTGCCAGCAGTTCGCGGGAGTTAAACACAGATACGCAGTATTTT. This codes for CASSSRELNTDTQYF. Full variable domain (remainder filled in from reference TRBV28 and TRBJ2-3): DVKVTQSSRYLVKRTGEKVFLECVQDMDHENMFWYRQDPGLGLRLIYFSYDVKMKEKGDIPEGYSVSREKKERFSLILESASTNQTSMYLCASSSRELNTDTQYFGPGTRLTVL.

The gene calls are TRBV2 and TRBJ2-2; 7 nucleotides align to TRBD1. The CDR3 has 15 residues. The V gene end was trimmed by 6 bases and the J gene end by 2 bases; junction bases not matched to a gene: 6. Germline CDR1 is SNHLY and CDR2 is FYNNEI. CDR3 nucleotide sequence: TGTGCCAGCAGACTGGACAGGCTTAACACCGGGGAGCTGTTTTTT. Translating gives CASRLDRLNTGELFF.

This clonotype was detected only a few times. The chain joins TRBV10-3 to TRBJ2-7; 10 nucleotides align to TRBD2. The trim removed 5 bases at V and 3 bases at J, leaving 7 bases unmatched. CDR3 length equals 15 residues. Per the germline V gene, CDR1 is ENHRY and CDR2 is SYGVKD. CDR3 amino acids: CAISPSGSPGYEQYF. As DNA, the CDR3 is TGTGCCATCAGTCCTAGCGGGAGCCCCGGCTACGAGCAGTACTTC.

For this clonotype: The junction and the germline gene differ at one end; a read error may be behind it. J is TRBJ2-2 and V is TRBV28, with D possibly being TRBD2 (5 bases). CDR1 is MDHEN and CDR2 is SYDVKM in the germline V gene. The CDR3 has 14 amino acids. Written as DNA, the CDR3 is TGTGCCAGCAGCCGAACCCAGAACACCGGGGAGCTGTCTTTT. Translating it yields CASSRTQNTGELSF.

This clonotype occurred many times. CDR3 sequence: CATSGFSYNSPLHF. Here the CDR3 DNA reads TGTGCCACCAGCGGCTTCTCCTATAATTCACCCCTCCACTTT. V gene TRBV15 combines with J gene TRBJ1-6; D uncertain. The CDR3 is 14 amino acids. Germline V gene data show CDR1 as LNHNV and CDR2 as YYDKDF (reference sequence). V was cut by 5 bases and J by 0 bases, with 5 bases left in between.

The gene calls are TRBV7-6 and TRBJ2-7; D gene ambiguous. Germline CDR1 SGHVS, CDR2 FNYEAQ. CDR3 length: 14 amino acids. The germline V and J ends were trimmed by 2 bases and 1 base, with 9 bases remaining between them. CDR3 coding DNA: TGTGCCAGCAGCTTAATATGGCAGTCCTACGAGCAGTACTTC. Its translation: CASSLIWQSYEQYF.

This clonotype was found many times. The chain has TRBV29-1 and TRBJ2-1; the D call may be TRBD1 or TRBD2 (5 bases each). The ends were cut back, 6 bases at V and 0 bases at J, with 15 bases in the middle. CDR3 length: 15 amino acids. The germline gives CDR1 SQVTM, CDR2 ANQGSEA. CDR3 in amino acids: CSVHSKGPSYNEQFF. CDR3 DNA: TGCAGCGTCCATAGCAAGGGACCCTCCTACAATGAGCAGTTCTTC.

The rearrangement joins TRBV14 to TRBJ2-5; unclear D gene. Germline loops: CDR1 SGHDN, CDR2 FVKESK. Trimming took off 2 bases at V and 5 bases at J, with 3 bases between the two ends. This CDR3 comprises 11 residues. In nucleotides, the CDR3 is TGTGCCAGCAGCCAATTTGAGACCCAGTACTTC. It encodes CASSQFETQYF. The full variable domain, rest sourced from reference TRBV14 and TRBJ2-5, is EAGVTQFPSHSVIEKGQTVTLRCDPISGHDNLYWYRRVMGKEIKFLLHFVKESKQDESGMPNNRFLAERTGGTYSTLKVQPAELEDSGVYFCASSQFETQYFGPGTRLLVL.

This clonotype was recorded a few times. This chain links TRBV7-9 with TRBJ2-7; 10 positions agree with TRBD2. The CDR3 is 14 amino acids. CDR1 is SEHNR and CDR2 is FQNEAQ in the germline V gene (reference sequence). V trimming: 5 bases; J trimming: 4 bases; junction bases outside the gene matches: 5. The CDR3 DNA follows: TGTGCCAGCAGCCGGACTAGCGGAGGATACGAGCAGTACTTC. It translates to CASSRTSGGYEQYF.

This clonotype was detected ten times or more. This chain links TRBV29-1 with TRBJ2-7, with 9 bases aligning to TRBD1. CDR1 SQVTM and CDR2 ANQGSEA come from the germline V gene. CDR3 size: 13 residues. After removal of 1 base from V and 4 bases from J, the junction contained 2 bases not matched to a gene. The CDR3 DNA sequence: TGCAGCGTTGAAGCACAGGGGGCATACGAGCAGTACTTC. Translation gives CSVEAQGAYEQYF.

The chain recombines TRBV7-2 with TRBJ2-7; D remains ambiguous. This CDR3 region has 13 residues. CDR1 SGHTA and CDR2 FQGNSA come from the germline V gene. Trimming cost V 3 bases and J 9 bases, with 15 bases left between them. The CDR3 spells CASSFGSRAPQYF. Written as DNA, the CDR3 is TGTGCCAGCAGCTTCGGGTCAAGGGCCCCGCAGTACTTC. The variable domain in full, completed from reference TRBV7-2 and TRBJ2-7, reads GAGVSQSPSNKVTEKGKDVELRCDPISGHTALYWYRQSLGQGLEFLIYFQGNSAPDKSGLPSDRFSAERTGGSVSTLTIQRTQQEDSAVYLCASSFGSRAPQYFGPGTRLTVT.

This clonotype showed up many times. The junction shows a germline mismatch at one end, possibly a read error. The chain employs TRBV5-1 and TRBJ1-2, with D possibly TRBD1 on 5 matching bases. Germline values: CDR1 SGHRS, CDR2 YFSETQ. This CDR3 is built from 12 residues. CDR3 bases: TGTGCCAGCAGCCCGGGGACCGGGGGCTACACCTTC. Encoded protein: CASSPGTGGYTF.

This rearrangement joins TRBV6-1 to TRBJ2-3; TRBD2 agrees at 11 bases. V lost 6 bases to trimming and J lost 0 bases; unmatched junction nucleotides: 5. There are 16 residues in the CDR3. CDR1 is MNHNS, CDR2 SASEGT, per germline. The CDR3 DNA is TGTGCCAGCAGCGCTAGCGGGGGGCGGAGCACAGATACGCAGTATTTT. Amino acid sequence: CASSASGGRSTDTQYF.